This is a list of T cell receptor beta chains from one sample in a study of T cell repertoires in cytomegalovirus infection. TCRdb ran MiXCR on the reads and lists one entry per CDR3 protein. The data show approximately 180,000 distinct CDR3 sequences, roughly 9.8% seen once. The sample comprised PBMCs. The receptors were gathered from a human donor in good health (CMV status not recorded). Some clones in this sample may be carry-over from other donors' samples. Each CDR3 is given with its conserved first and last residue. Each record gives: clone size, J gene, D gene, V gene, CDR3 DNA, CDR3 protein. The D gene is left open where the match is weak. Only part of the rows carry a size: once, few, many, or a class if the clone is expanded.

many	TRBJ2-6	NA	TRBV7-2	TGTGCCAGCAGCTTACTGCTCTCTGGGGCCAACGTCCTGACTTTC	CASSLLLSGANVLTF
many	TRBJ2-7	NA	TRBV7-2	TGTGCCAGCAGCTACCTGACAGGTTCCTACGAGCAGTACTTC	CASSYLTGSYEQYF
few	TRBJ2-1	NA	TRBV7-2	TGTGCCAGCAGCACGAACAAAAGGGGGTCACGGCACAATGAGCAGTTCTTC	CASSTNKRGSRHNEQFF
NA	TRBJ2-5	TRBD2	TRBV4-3	TGCGCCAGCAGCCAAGAGCGGGGGGGCGTAGAGACCCAGTACTTC	CASSQERGGVETQYF
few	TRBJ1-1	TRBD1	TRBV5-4	TGTGCCAGCAGCTTAGACAGGGGAGGGGACACTGAAGCTTTCTTT	CASSLDRGGDTEAFF
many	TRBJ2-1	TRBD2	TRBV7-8	TGTGCCAGCAGCTTAGCCCGAGCGGGAGGGGGGGACAATGAGCAGTTCTTC	CASSLARAGGGDNEQFF
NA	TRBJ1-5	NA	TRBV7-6	TGTGCCAGCAGCCCGGCCGGGGCAGGGCAGCCCCAGCATTTT	CASSPAGAGQPQHF
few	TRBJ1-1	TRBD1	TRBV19	TGTGCCAGTAGTGCGCCCCGGGACAGGGTCACTGAAGCTTTCTTT	CASSAPRDRVTEAFF
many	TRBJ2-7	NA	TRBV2	TGTGCCAGCACCCCTTTACAGACGATCTACGAGCAGTACTTC	CASTPLQTIYEQYF
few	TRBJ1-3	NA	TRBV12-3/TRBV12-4	TGTGCCAGCATGGAGGGACTTTCTGGAAACACCATATATTTT	CASMEGLSGNTIYF
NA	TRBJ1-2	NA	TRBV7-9	TGTGCCAGCAGCTTAGAAAGGGACGGGCTCGACTACACCTTC	CASSLERDGLDYTF
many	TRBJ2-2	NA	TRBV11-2	TGTGCCAGCAGCCTGGGGGGACTGGAGCTGTTTTTT	CASSLGGLELFF
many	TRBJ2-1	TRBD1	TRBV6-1	TGTGCCAGCGGCCGGGACAGGGCCTACAATGAGCAGTTCTTC	CASGRDRAYNEQFF
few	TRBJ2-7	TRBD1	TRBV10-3	TGTGCCATCAGTGGGGGGACAGGGAACTACGAGCAGTACTTC	CAISGGTGNYEQYF
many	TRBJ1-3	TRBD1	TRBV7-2	TGTGCCAGCAGCCCACGGACAGGGTCTGGAAACACCATATATTTT	CASSPRTGSGNTIYF
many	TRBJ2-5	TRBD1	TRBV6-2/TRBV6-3	TGTGCCAGCAGCCGGACCGACAGGGTAGAGACCCAGTACTTC	CASSRTDRVETQYF
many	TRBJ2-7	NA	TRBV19	TGTGCCAGTAGTAAGGCAGGGGGGAGCTCCTACGAGCAGTACTTC	CASSKAGGSSYEQYF
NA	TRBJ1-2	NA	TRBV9	TGTGCCAGCAGCTCTTTCTCCAGGGGACCCTTCGCGCCTGGCTACACCTTC	CASSSFSRGPFAPGYTF
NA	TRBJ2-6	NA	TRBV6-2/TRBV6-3	TGTGCCAGCAGCCCTCAGGGAACTGGGGCCAACGTCCTGACTTTC	CASSPQGTGANVLTF
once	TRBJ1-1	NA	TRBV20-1	TGCAACCCAGGGGATGGGAGCACTGAAGCTTTCTTT	CNPGDGSTEAFF
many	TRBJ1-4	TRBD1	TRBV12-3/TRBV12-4	TGTGCCAGCAGTAGGCGAGGGACAGGTCTATTAATACCGAATGAAAAACTGTTTTTT	CASSRRGTGLLIPNEKLFF
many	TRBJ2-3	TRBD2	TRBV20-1	TGCAGTGCTCCCGGTCGGACTAGCGGAACTACCACAGATACGCAGTATTTT	CSAPGRTSGTTTDTQYF
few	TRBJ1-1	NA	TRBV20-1	TGCAGTGCAACCCCTAGCGTCACTGAAGCTTTCTTT	CSATPSVTEAFF
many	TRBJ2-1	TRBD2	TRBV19	TGTGCCAGTAGTATAGATGGTAGCGGGAGGGTTAGCTCCTACAATGAGCAGTTCTTC	CASSIDGSGRVSSYNEQFF
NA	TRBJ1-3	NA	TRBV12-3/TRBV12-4	TGTGCCAGCAGTTTAAGGGGCCTCTCTGGAAACACCATATATTTT	CASSLRGLSGNTIYF
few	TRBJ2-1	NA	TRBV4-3	TGCGCCAGCAGCCAAGATCTCTCGGGTGAGCAGTTCTTC	CASSQDLSGEQFF